The TCR beta chain described here comes from a study of T cell responses to AZD1222 COVID-19 vaccine. A word on this clone: Its antigen is unknown.

The CDR3 consists of 16 residues. V was cut by 6 bases and J by 5 bases, with 22 bases left in between. CDR1 is SGHVS and CDR2 is FNYEAQ in the germline V gene. Method: immunoSEQ multiplex PCR; TCRdb's copy keeps in-frame clones and lacks some. The table has 140,000 or so clones, less than 95% seen once. Whole-study results and caveats: Epitopes outside B.1.351 and B.1.1.7 mutated regions reportedly drew nearly half of spike TCRs.

The sample consisted of peripheral blood, taken 28 days after the second dose of the MenACWY control vaccine. The receptor was derived from an adult who received the MenACWY meningococcal vaccine as a control. The V call is TRBV7-6, the J call TRBJ2-5; D is unclear. CDR3 in amino acids: CASSPSWAVSSETQYF. CDR3 nucleotides: TGTGCCAGCAGTCCATCATGGGCAGTTTCCTCCGAGACCCAGTACTTC.